The subject of this entry is one T cell receptor (beta chain). Authors' methods: Using reference gene primer amplification, nucleated cell counts were estimated. Generated by immunoSEQ multiplex PCR, the TCRdb table keeps only in-frame clones and is missing some. Clone size and the V and J calls come from that table; the DNA yielded D and trimming. The sample has 250,000 to 350,000 clones, approximately 86% seen once. Followed longitudinally, the Seattle patients had been enrolled during active infection. The sample originates from a study of blood T cell repertoires in COVID-19. The wider study: Acute and convalescent COVID-19 samples came from the United States, Italy and Spain. The cDNA or gDNA used as material had been derived from T cells, B-cell-depleted T cells, or PBMCs.

Germline CDR1 reads MNHEY; CDR2 reads SVGAGI. The CDR3 has 15 residues. J lost 0 bases, V lost 8 bases, and 9 bases had no gene match. V usage is TRBV6-5 and J usage is TRBJ1-1; 7 positions agree with TRBD1. The material sequenced was peripheral blood. The receptor was derived from a woman in her seventies with COVID-19, enrolled during active disease. The CDR3 coding sequence is TGTGCCAGCCTTGGAGGGGGCACCATGAACACTGAAGCTTTCTTT. Translation: CASLGGGTMNTEAFF.